This T cell receptor beta chain was identified during a study of T cells after yellow fever vaccination. Study findings and constraints: The CD4 and CD8 compartments had a small share of their clonotypes in common.

CDR1 is SGHTA and CDR2 is FQGNSA in the germline V gene. The V gene lost 6 bases and the J gene lost 9 bases, with 18 bases spanning the gap. The CDR3 length is 15 residues. At least ten counts were recorded for this clonotype. The target antigen is unknown. By 5'RACE template switching, TCR cDNA was produced, with a universal primer site and UMIs added in the process. TCRdb re-called the 5' RACE reads through MiXCR, storing one row per CDR3 protein. The sample carries a few hundred thousand distinct CDR3 sequences, 3.5% to 4.5% recorded once. This receptor was taken from a man in his late teens or twenties who received the YFV17D yellow fever vaccine. The chain couples TRBV7-2 to TRBJ1-6; weak D call: TRBD1 (5 bases). Sequenced material: PBMCs, taken 15 days after the yellow fever booster vaccination. The CDR3 coding sequence is TGTGCCAGCAGTTACTACGGCCAGGGATTTTCACCCCTCCACTTT. Its protein product is CASSYYGQGFSPLHF.